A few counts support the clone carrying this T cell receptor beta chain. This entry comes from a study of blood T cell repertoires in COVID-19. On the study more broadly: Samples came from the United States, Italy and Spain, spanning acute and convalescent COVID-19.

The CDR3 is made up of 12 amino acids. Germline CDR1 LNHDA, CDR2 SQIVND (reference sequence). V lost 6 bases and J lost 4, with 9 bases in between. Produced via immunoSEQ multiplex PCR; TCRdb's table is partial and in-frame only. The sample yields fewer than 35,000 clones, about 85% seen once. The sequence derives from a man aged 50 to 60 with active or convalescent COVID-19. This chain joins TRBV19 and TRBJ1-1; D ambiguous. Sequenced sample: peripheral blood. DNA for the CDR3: TGTGCCAGTAGGGCCTGGAGCACTGAAGCTTTCTTT. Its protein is CASRAWSTEAFF.